These 15 T cell receptor beta chains share one sample of origin, sequenced in a study of T cell changes during pregnancy in multiple sclerosis. The data were produced by immunoSEQ multiplex PCR, yet TCRdb's version contains in-frame clones alone and is incomplete. The data show roughly 90,000 clones, under 95% seen once. Sequencing used peripheral blood, obtained in the first trimester of pregnancy. All receptors derive from a female donor in good health, enrolled as a control in a pregnancy study.

This clone has a handful of counts. The chain recombines TRBV4-2 with TRBJ1-4; TRBD1 matches 7 bases. CDR3 length equals 15 residues. The V gene's germline CDR1 is LGHNA and CDR2 YNFKEQ. V dropped 2 bases and J dropped 8; count of bases not matched to a gene: 8. CDR3 amino acids: CASSQRRQGGEKLFF. CDR3 bases: TGTGCCAGCAGCCAACGTAGACAGGGTGGGGAAAAACTGTTTTTT.

The sample holds one count of this clone. This chain joins TRBV7-2 and TRBJ1-5; D gene ambiguous. The germline V and J ends were trimmed by 5 bases and 7 bases, with 12 bases remaining between them. The CDR3 totals 13 residues. Per the germline V gene, CDR1 is SGHTA and CDR2 is FQGNSA. In nucleotides, the CDR3 is TGTGCCAGCAGCCCGAAGCTAAGCCAGCCCCAGCATTTT. It specifies CASSPKLSQPQHF.

The chain joins TRBV15 to TRBJ1-4; 9 bases map to TRBD1. CDR1 and CDR2 (germline): LNHNV, YYDKDF (reference sequence). The CDR3 is 18 residues long. J was trimmed by 0 bases and V by 0 bases; bases with no gene match: 5. CDR3: CATSRDTGQGTTNEKLFF. The DNA for the CDR3 is TGTGCCACCAGCAGAGACACAGGACAGGGGACAACTAATGAAAAACTGTTTTTT.

Concerning this clone: One end of the junction varies from germline; a read error may be responsible. J is TRBJ2-7 and V is TRBV7-9; 7 bases fit TRBD2. The CDR3 loop spans 14 amino acids. CDR1 and CDR2 from the germline V gene are SEHNR and FQNEAQ (reference sequence). The DNA for the CDR3 is TGTGCCAGCAGCTTAATCGTTTCCGGGGGGAAGATCTCCTTC. It yields the protein CASSLIVSGGKISF.

This clone was seen a few times. The chain links TRBV7-9 to TRBJ1-1; tentatively, D is TRBD1 (5 bases). V was clipped by 5 bases and J by 1 base, with 14 bases between them. This CDR3 has 15 amino acids. Germline V gives CDR1 SEHNR, CDR2 FQNEAQ (reference sequence). CDR3 DNA sequence: TGTGCCAGCAGCCCTGGGGGGGGAAAGAACACTGAAGCTTTCTTT. Translation gives CASSPGGGKNTEAFF.

The rearrangement links TRBV5-4 to TRBJ1-2; tentative D call: TRBD1 (6 bases). V was cut by 4 bases and J by 2 bases, with 9 bases left in between. The germline V gene has CDR1 SGHNT and CDR2 YYREEE (reference sequence). This CDR3 has 13 residues. The CDR3 nucleotides read TGTGCCAGCAGCGAGGACAGAAACTATGGCTACACCTTC. Residues: CASSEDRNYGYTF.

V gene TRBV11-3 combines with J gene TRBJ1-1, with D uncertain. V shed 1 base and J shed 1 base, with 7 bases lying between them. Germline V gene lookup returns CDR1 SGHNT and CDR2 YENEEA. The CDR3 spans 14 residues. The CDR3 DNA follows: TGTGCCAGCAGCTTAGGGACTGGGAACACTGAAGCTTTCTTT. It is translated as CASSLGTGNTEAFF.

The chain employs TRBV5-1 and TRBJ1-1, with TRBD1 matching 8 bases. The CDR3 is 15 amino acids. Germline CDR1 SGHRS, CDR2 YFSETQ. V trimming: 3 bases; J trimming: 3 bases; junction bases outside the gene matches: 7. The CDR3 bases are TGCGCCAGCAGCTCGGATGGACAGGGACACACTGAAGCTTTCTTT. This gives the protein CASSSDGQGHTEAFF.

This rearrangement joins TRBV5-1 to TRBJ2-7; D unresolved. The CDR3 contains 13 residues. Germline V gene sequence: CDR1 SGHRS, CDR2 YFSETQ. The germline V and J ends were trimmed by 4 bases and 5 bases, with 13 bases remaining between them. In nucleotides, the CDR3 is TGCGCCAGCAGCGACCGGGTTGTGGACGAGCAGTACTTC. Protein sequence: CASSDRVVDEQYF. Based on the CDR3 plus reference TRBV5-1 and TRBJ2-7, the full variable domain is KAGVTQTPRYLIKTRGQQVTLSCSPISGHRSVSWYQQTPGQGLQFLFEYFSETQRNKGNFPGRFSGRQFSNSRSEMNVSTLELGDSALYLCASSDRVVDEQYFGPGTRLTVT.

The chain is built from TRBV21-1 and TRBJ1-6; the table calls TRBD1, which could not be checked here. TRBV21-1 is recorded as a pseudogene. The CDR3 contains 20 residues. The CDR3, as DNA: TGTGCCAGCAGCAAAGGTCGGCCTTTAAGGGCCGGACAGGGAAATTCACCCCTCCACTTT. Translation: CASSKGRPLRAGQGNSPLHF.

This chain joins TRBV18 and TRBJ1-1; a possible D gene is TRBD1 (6 bases). The CDR3 totals 12 residues. Germline V CDR1 and CDR2: KGHSH, LQKENI. V lost 4 bases and J 8 bases, leaving 11 bases between the germline ends. CDR3: CASSLAQGEAFF. The CDR3 coding sequence is TGTGCCAGCTCACTTGCTCAGGGGGAAGCTTTCTTT. Full variable domain (remainder filled in from reference TRBV18 and TRBJ1-1): NAGVMQNPRHLVRRRGQEARLRCSPMKGHSHVYWYRQLPEEGLKFMVYLQKENIIDESGMPKERFSAEFPKEGPSILRIQQVVRGDSAAYFCASSLAQGEAFFGQGTRLTVV.

The chain employs TRBV29-1 and TRBJ2-7, with 7 bases identical to TRBD2. J lost 3 bases, V lost 4 bases, and 3 bases had no gene match. Germline values: CDR1 SQVTM, CDR2 ANQGSEA. CDR3 length: 12 amino acids. CDR3 DNA sequence: TGCAGCGTTGTGCCGGGGGGCTACGAGCAGTACTTC. Protein product: CSVVPGGYEQYF.

The chain joins TRBV29-1 to TRBJ1-2, with 12 bases matching TRBD1. Germline V CDR1 and CDR2: SQVTM, ANQGSEA. V shed 5 bases and J 3 bases; nucleotides not matched to a gene: 4. The CDR3 consists of 14 residues. The CDR3 nucleotides are TGCAGCGTTCGGGACAGGGGGCAGGACTATGGCTACACCTTC. As protein: CSVRDRGQDYGYTF.

The chain joins TRBV7-2 to TRBJ1-1; the D gene is possibly TRBD1 (6 bases). The CDR3 sequence is 14 residues long. Germline CDR1 SGHTA, CDR2 FQGNSA. The V end was cut by 3 bases, the J end by 1 base, with 9 bases between. This CDR3 reads CASSFMGANTEAFF. The CDR3, as DNA: TGTGCCAGCAGCTTTATGGGGGCGAACACTGAAGCTTTCTTT.

This chain joins TRBV11-2 and TRBJ2-7, with 7 nucleotides matching TRBD2. The germline gives CDR1 SGHAT, CDR2 FQNNGV. CDR3 length: 14 amino acids. The junction had 3 bases not matched to a gene; V was cut back by 4 bases and J by 0 bases. The CDR3 sequence: CASSSSGISYEQYF. DNA of the CDR3: TGTGCCAGCAGCTCCAGCGGGATCTCCTACGAGCAGTACTTC.